This T cell receptor beta chain was observed in a study of cytotoxic CD8 clonotypes in ibrutinib-treated CLL. The CDR3 is 11 residues long. Germline V lookup: CDR1 DFQATT, CDR2 SNEGSKA (reference sequence). V lost 1 base and J 11 bases, leaving 12 bases between the germline ends. Study-wide findings and caveats: Clonality went up at the time of ibrutinib response, stayed stable in sustained remission, and later dropped back toward its baseline level at progression.

As to this clone: Its antigen is undetermined.

Generated by immunoSEQ multiplex PCR, the TCRdb table keeps only in-frame clones and is missing some. The sample contains around 140,000 clones, around 84% of which appear only once. This chain uses TRBV20-1 with TRBJ2-7; tentative D call: TRBD2 (6 bases). The sample consisted of PBMCs, taken after 36 months of ibrutinib treatment. The receptor was isolated from a human donor with chronic lymphocytic leukemia. The CDR3 nucleotides are TGCAGTGCTAGAGGGACTAATCGGGAGTACTTC. This sequence encodes CSARGTNREYF.